This record looks at one T cell receptor beta chain sequence and its context. What it recognizes is unknown. Clones were sequenced by immunoSEQ multiplex PCR, and TCRdb holds only the in-frame ones, with some missing. There are 13,000 or so clones in the sample; about 80% occur only once, and about two fifths lies in the top ten. Deletions cut 0 bases from V and 5 bases from J, with 13 bases between. The CDR3 consists of 15 residues. CDR1 is SGHTA, CDR2 FQGNSA, per germline. Investigators merged groups given second doses at roughly 4 or roughly 12 weeks. This specimen belongs to a study of T cell responses to AZD1222 COVID-19 vaccine. Study-wide findings and caveats: White British ancestry dominated among donors, who included more females, and clonal diversity was possibly underestimated. Every sample of the repertoires postdated the peak T cell response.

The chain carries TRBV7-2 and TRBJ1-1; TRBD1 might be the D (6 bases). The source of this sequence is an adult who received the AZD1222 COVID-19 vaccine. Sequenced here: peripheral blood, sampled 28 days after the second AZD1222 dose. In DNA, the CDR3 is TGTGCCAGCAGCTTAGCTGGGGGCACGAGAACTGAAGCTTTCTTT. It yields the protein CASSLAGGTRTEAFF.